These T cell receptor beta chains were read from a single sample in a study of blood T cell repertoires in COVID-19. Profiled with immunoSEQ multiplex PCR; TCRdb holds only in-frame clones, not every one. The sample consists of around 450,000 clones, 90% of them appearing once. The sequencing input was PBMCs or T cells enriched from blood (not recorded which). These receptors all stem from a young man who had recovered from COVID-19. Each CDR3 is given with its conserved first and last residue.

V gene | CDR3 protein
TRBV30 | CAWSLSWGEFF
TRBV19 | CASSRGIETYEQYF
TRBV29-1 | CSVVDRDRSELFF
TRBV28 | CASVGQTSEFEQFF
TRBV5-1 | CASGASGTGELFF
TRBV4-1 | CASSQPKTRTEKTQYF
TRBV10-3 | CAISEGQGQPQHF
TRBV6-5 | CASKTGGNSPLHF
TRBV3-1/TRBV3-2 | CASSRDRELNTEAFF
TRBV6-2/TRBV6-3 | CASSYPTAGELFF
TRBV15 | CATSRDGQGVANEKLFF
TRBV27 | CASSNRPLSPLHF
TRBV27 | CASSLAGLHNEQFF
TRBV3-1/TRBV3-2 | CASSDIKEDRARGNTIYF
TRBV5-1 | CASSADPGLVYEQYF
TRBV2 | CASSGRGAYDGYTF
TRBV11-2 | CASSLAYSGTGVGNEQFF
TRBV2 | CASSEDLAGVTGELFF
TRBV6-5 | CASSYSRGFYEQYF
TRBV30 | CAWASGGQPQHF
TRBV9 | CASSVAGLAGGADTQYF
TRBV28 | CASSQPRIATNEKLFF
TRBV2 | CASSEREGADTQYF
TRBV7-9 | CASSLLGTGPNEKLFF
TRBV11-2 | CASSTYGGQGDYTF
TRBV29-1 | CSATYRGGADTQYF
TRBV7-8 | CASSPRTSGAAYEQYF
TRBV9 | CASSVSTMNTEAFF
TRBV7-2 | CASSLAAAGITGELFF
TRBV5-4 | CASSLEPHGELFF